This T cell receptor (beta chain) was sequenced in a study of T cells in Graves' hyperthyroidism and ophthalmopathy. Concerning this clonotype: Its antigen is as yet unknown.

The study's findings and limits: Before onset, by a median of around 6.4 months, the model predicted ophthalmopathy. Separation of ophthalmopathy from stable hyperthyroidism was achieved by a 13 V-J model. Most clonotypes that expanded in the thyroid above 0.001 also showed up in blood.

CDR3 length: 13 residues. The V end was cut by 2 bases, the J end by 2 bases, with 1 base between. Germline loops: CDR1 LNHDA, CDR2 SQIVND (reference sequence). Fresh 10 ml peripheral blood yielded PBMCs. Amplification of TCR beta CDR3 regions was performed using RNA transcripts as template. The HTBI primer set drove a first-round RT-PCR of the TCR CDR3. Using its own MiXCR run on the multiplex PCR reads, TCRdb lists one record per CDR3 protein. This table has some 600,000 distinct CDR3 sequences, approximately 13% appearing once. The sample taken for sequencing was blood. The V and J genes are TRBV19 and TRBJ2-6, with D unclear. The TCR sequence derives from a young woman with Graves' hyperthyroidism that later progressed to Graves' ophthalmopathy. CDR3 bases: TGTGCCAGTAGTATAACTGGGGCCAACGTCCTGACTTTC. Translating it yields CASSITGANVLTF.